The table lists the clone carrying this T cell receptor (beta chain) with a few counts. Its antigen is as yet unknown. The data are from a study of T cells after yellow fever vaccination. V was clipped by 7 bases and J by 0 bases, with 6 bases between them. This CDR3 has 12 residues. Looked up from germline, CDR1 is SEHNR and CDR2 is FQNEAQ (reference sequence). Study-wide findings and caveats: The booster saw the reappearance of most primary-vaccination clones (around 96% CD4, less than 90% CD8).

A single record per CDR3 protein comes from TCRdb applying MiXCR to the 5' RACE reads. Here the sample spans hundreds of thousands of distinct CDR3 sequences, roughly 14% being singletons. This rearrangement joins TRBV7-9 to TRBJ1-2, with D unclear. The sequence was obtained from a man aged 25-40 years who received the YFV17D yellow fever vaccine. This material consisted of PBMCs, taken on the day of the yellow fever booster vaccination. CDR3 sequence (DNA): TGTGCCAGCATGGGCGCTAACTATGGCTACACCTTC. Its protein is CASMGANYGYTF.